The entry that follows covers one T cell receptor beta chain sequence. Antigen unknown. This entry comes from a study of T cell responses to AZD1222 COVID-19 vaccine. Sequencing used immunoSEQ multiplex PCR; TCRdb keeps in-frame clones, though not all of them. The repertoire holds under 100,000 clones, with 65% to 90% as singletons. Study-level findings and limits: Vaccine-associated CD4 TCRs ranged over spike, dominating at 160-218 and 743-854. At study baseline, merely five or six AZD1222 recipients were seropositive.

Deletions cut 3 bases from V and 3 bases from J, with 14 bases between. This CDR3 spans 15 amino acids. Looked up from germline, CDR1 is MNHNS and CDR2 is SASEGT. This TCR was recovered from an adult in good health. The sample consisted of peripheral blood, taken on day 0 of AZD1222 vaccination. The J gene is TRBJ1-2, the V gene TRBV6-1, with D possibly matching TRBD1 (5 bases). Written as DNA, the CDR3 is TGTGCCAGCAGTGACAATGTCGGGACGGACTATGGCTACACCTTC. Protein product: CASSDNVGTDYGYTF.